Sequencing of this T cell receptor beta chain was carried out in a study of radiation and T cells in renal cell carcinoma. Time point noted: blood 4 weeks post-SBRT, at nephrectomy. The treatment here: 15 Gy SBRT to primary tumor, nephrectomy 4 weeks later. Nephrectomy followed 15 Gy stereotactic body radiation by 4 weeks. This renal cell carcinoma was of the clear cell type. Here immunoSEQ multiplex PCR was the method, and the copy in TCRdb shows in-frame clones only, minus some. Of under 35,000 clones in the sample, about 84% were seen once. To note about this clone: Its cognate antigen is unknown.

V was cut by 3 bases and J by 4 bases, with 11 bases left in between. The CDR3 loop spans 14 amino acids. Germline-derived CDR1 and CDR2 are MNHNS and SASEGT. The study, taken as a whole, reports: From baseline, blood top tumor clonotypes peaked at 2 weeks post-radiation.

The source was blood, collected from a patient whose treatment included radiotherapy and nephrectomy. The rearrangement links TRBV6-1 to TRBJ2-3; D possibly corresponds to TRBD2 (6 bases). This sequence was found in a man in his sixties with renal cell carcinoma. The CDR3 nucleotides read TGTGCCAGCAGTGAGGGGTGGGGGGCAGATACGCAGTATTTT. This gives the protein CASSEGWGADTQYF.